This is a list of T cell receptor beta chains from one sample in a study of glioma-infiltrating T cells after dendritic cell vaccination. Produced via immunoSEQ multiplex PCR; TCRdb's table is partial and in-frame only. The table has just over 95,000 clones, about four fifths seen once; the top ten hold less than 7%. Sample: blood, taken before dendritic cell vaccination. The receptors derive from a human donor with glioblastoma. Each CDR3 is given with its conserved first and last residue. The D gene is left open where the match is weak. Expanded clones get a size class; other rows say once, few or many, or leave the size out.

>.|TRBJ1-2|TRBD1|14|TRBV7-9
CASTQATGLHGYTF
TGTGCCAGCACCCAAGCGACAGGGTTACACGGCTACACCTTC
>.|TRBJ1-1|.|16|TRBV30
CAWSTAGVQGNTEAFF
TGTGCCTGGAGCACCGCGGGGGTTCAGGGGAACACTGAAGCTTTCTTT
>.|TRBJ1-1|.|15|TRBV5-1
CASGGGGTMNTEAFF
TGCGCCAGCGGGGGTGGGGGGACGATGAACACTGAAGCTTTCTTT
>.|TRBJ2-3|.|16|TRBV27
CASSLFRLAGTDTQYF
TGTGCCAGCAGTTTATTCCGGCTAGCTGGCACAGATACGCAGTATTTT
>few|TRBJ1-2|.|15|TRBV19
CASRSLLGFYYGYTF
TGTGCCAGTAGGTCCCTCCTCGGGTTCTACTATGGCTACACCTTC
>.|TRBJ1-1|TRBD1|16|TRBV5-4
CASSLGGQGGNTEAFF
TGTGCCAGCAGCTTGGGTGGCCAGGGGGGGAACACTGAAGCTTTCTTT
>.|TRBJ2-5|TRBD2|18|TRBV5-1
CASSRWGPASGGQETQYF
TGCGCCAGCAGCCGTTGGGGCCCGGCTAGCGGGGGCCAAGAGACCCAGTACTTC
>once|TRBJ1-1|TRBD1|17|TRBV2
CASSPGQGGGLNTEAFF
TGTGCCAGCAGTCCTGGACAGGGAGGAGGGTTGAACACTGAAGCTTTCTTT
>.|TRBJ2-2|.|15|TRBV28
CASSPGHVNTGELFF
TGTGCCAGCAGCCCTGGGCATGTGAACACCGGGGAGCTGTTTTTT
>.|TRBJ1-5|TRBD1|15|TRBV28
CASSRRTGGYQPQHF
TGTGCCAGCAGCCGAAGGACAGGGGGCTATCAGCCCCAGCATTTT
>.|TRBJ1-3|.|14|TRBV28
CASSSGGSGNTIYF
TGTGCCAGCAGTTCAGGTGGCTCTGGAAACACCATATATTTT
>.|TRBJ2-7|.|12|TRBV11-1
CASSLAFGEQYF
TGTGCCAGCAGCTTAGCTTTCGGCGAGCAGTACTTC
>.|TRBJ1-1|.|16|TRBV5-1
CASSLRVGQMNTEAFF
TGCGCCAGCAGCTTGAGGGTCGGACAGATGAACACTGAAGCTTTCTTT
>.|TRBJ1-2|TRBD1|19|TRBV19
CASSSSSPGQGAGSYGYTF
TGTGCCAGTAGTTCGTCCTCTCCGGGACAGGGGGCCGGAAGCTATGGCTACACCTTC
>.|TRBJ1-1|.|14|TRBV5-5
CASSLGTQNTEAFF
TGTGCCAGCAGCCTTGGGACACAGAACACTGAAGCTTTCTTT
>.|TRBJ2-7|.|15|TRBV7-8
CASSLALGQGYEQYF
TGTGCCAGCAGCTTAGCGCTTGGTCAGGGCTACGAGCAGTACTTC
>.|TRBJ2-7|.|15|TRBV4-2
CASSQDSDSIYEQYF
TGTGCCAGCAGCCAAGATTCGGACAGTATCTACGAGCAGTACTTC
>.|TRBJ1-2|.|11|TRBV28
CASSRGYGYTF
TGTGCCAGCAGTAGAGGATATGGCTACACCTTC
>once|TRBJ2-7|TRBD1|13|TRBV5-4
CASSQYPGGEQYF
TGTGCCAGCAGCCAATACCCAGGGGGCGAGCAGTACTTC
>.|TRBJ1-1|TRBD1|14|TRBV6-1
CASSSRTGANEAFF
TGTGCCAGCAGTTCCCGGACAGGGGCTAATGAAGCTTTCTTT
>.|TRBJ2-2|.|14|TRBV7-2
CASSRQRDTGELFF
TGTGCCAGCAGCCGCCAGCGGGACACCGGGGAGCTGTTTTTT
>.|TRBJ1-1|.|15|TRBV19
CASSSLQGGGTEAFF
TGTGCCAGTAGTTCCTTACAGGGTGGGGGCACTGAAGCTTTCTTT
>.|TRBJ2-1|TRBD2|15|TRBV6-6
CASSYTSGGRREQFF
TGTGCCAGCAGTTACACTAGCGGGGGGCGACGTGAGCAGTTCTTC
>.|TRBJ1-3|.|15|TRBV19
CASSTGSSSGNTIYF
TGTGCCAGTAGTACGGGATCGAGCTCTGGAAACACCATATATTTT
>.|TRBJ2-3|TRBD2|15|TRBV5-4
CASSRSGGAADTQYF
TGTGCCAGCAGCCGTAGCGGGGGGGCCGCAGATACGCAGTATTTT
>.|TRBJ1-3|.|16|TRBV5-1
CASSLQGASSGNTIYF
TGCGCCAGCAGCTTACAGGGCGCAAGCTCTGGAAACACCATATATTTT
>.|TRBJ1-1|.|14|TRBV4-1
CASSPRTTNTEAFF
TGCGCCAGCAGCCCGAGGACAACGAACACTGAAGCTTTCTTT
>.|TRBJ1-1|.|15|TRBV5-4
CASSFRGPLNTEAFF
TGTGCCAGCAGCTTCAGGGGACCCTTGAACACTGAAGCTTTCTTT
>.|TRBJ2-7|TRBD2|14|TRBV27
CASLPTSGPYEQYF
TGTGCCAGCCTACCGACTAGCGGCCCTTACGAGCAGTACTTC
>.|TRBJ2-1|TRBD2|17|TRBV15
CATSRDSGLAAYNEQFF
TGTGCCACCAGCAGAGACTCGGGACTAGCGGCATACAATGAGCAGTTCTTC
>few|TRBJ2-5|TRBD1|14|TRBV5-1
CASSLRGTGEDQYF
TGCGCCAGCAGCTTACGGGGTACAGGGGAAGACCAGTACTTC
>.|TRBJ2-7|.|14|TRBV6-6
CASSLPTGSYEQYF
TGTGCCAGCAGCTTACCCACAGGGTCCTACGAGCAGTACTTC
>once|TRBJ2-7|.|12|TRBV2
CASSARVYEQYF
TGTGCCAGCAGTGCTAGAGTCTACGAGCAGTACTTC
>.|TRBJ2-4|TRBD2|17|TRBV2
CASMRARGGLAKNIQYF
TGTGCCAGCATGAGGGCGCGGGGGGGATTAGCCAAAAACATTCAGTACTTC
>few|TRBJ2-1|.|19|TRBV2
CASRPIAGFPKRVYNEQFF
TGTGCCAGCAGACCCATTGCGGGGTTCCCCAAACGCGTCTACAATGAGCAGTTCTTC
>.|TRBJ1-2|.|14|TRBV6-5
CASSKSQGYYGYTF
TGTGCCAGCAGTAAATCACAGGGATACTATGGCTACACCTTC
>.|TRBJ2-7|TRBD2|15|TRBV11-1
CASSRRLAGVREQYF
TGTGCCAGCAGCCGAAGACTAGCGGGAGTCCGCGAGCAGTACTTC
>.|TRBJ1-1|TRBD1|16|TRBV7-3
CASSTSGGTMNTEAFF
TGTGCCAGCAGCACTTCAGGGGGCACGATGAACACTGAAGCTTTCTTT
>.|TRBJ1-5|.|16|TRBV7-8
CASSLDSFFRGQPQHF
TGTGCCAGCAGCTTAGATAGCTTTTTTCGGGGTCAGCCCCAGCATTTT
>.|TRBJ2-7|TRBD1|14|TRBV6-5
CASRRQGAGYEQYF
TGTGCCAGCAGGCGACAGGGTGCAGGTTACGAGCAGTACTTC
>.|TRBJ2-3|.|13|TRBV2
CASSEDREDTQYF
TGTGCCAGCAGTGAAGACAGGGAAGATACGCAGTATTTT
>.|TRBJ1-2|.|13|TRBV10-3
CAIRLSGGRGYTF
TGTGCCATCCGCTTATCGGGGGGACGGGGCTACACCTTC
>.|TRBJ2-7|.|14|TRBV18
CASSPPGGQYEQYF
TGTGCCAGCTCACCACCGGGCGGACAGTACGAGCAGTACTTC
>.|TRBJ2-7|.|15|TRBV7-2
CASSLVWSFRYEQYF
TGTGCCAGCAGCTTAGTTTGGTCCTTTCGCTACGAGCAGTACTTC
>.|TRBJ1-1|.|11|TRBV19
CASFGGTEAFF
TGTGCCAGTTTTGGGGGGACTGAAGCTTTCTTT
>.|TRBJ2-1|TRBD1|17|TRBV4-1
CASSHPLRQGSSNEQFF
TGCGCCAGCAGCCATCCCCTAAGACAGGGATCTAGCAATGAGCAGTTCTTC
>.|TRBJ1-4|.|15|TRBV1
CTSSYFNTPVCKLFF
TGCACCAGCAGTTATTTCAACACCCCCGTTTGTAAACTGTTTTTT
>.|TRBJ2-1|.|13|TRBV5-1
CASSPEHYNEQFF
TGCGCCAGCAGCCCGGAGCATTACAATGAGCAGTTCTTC
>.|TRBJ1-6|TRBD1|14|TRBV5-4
CASSPRQGNSPLHF
TGTGCCAGCAGCCCGAGACAGGGCAATTCACCCCTCCACTTT
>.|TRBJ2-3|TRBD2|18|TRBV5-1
CATQRGLAVAGRTDTQYF
TGCGCCACCCAGCGGGGACTAGCGGTCGCGGGACGCACAGATACGCAGTATTTT
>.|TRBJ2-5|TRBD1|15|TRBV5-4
CASSSHRGSQETQYF
TGTGCCAGCAGTTCACACAGGGGTTCTCAAGAGACCCAGTACTTC
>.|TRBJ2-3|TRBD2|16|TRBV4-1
CASSLTRAGLTDTQYF
TGCGCCAGCAGCCTTACCCGAGCGGGACTCACAGATACGCAGTATTTT
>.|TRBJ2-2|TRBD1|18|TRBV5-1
CASSLGGQGIANTGELFF
TGCGCCAGCAGCTTGGGCGGACAGGGGATTGCGAACACCGGGGAGCTGTTTTTT